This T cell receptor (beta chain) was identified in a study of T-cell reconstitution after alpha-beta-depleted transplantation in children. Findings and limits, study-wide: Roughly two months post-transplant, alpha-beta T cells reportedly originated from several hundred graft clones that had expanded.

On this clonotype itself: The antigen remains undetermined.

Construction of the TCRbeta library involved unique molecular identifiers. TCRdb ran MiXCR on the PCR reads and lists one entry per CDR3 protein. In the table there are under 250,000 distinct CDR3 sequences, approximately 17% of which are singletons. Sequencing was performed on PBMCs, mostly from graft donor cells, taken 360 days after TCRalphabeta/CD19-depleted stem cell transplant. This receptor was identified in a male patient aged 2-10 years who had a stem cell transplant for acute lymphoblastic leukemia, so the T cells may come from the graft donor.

This CDR3 reads CAISLSVNSGETQYF. The CDR3 DNA reads as TGTGCCATCAGTCTTAGCGTGAATTCGGGAGAGACCCAGTACTTC. The J gene is TRBJ2-5, the V gene TRBV10-3; D possibly corresponds to TRBD2 (5 bases). The CDR3 is 15 residues long. Germline CDR1 is ENHRY and CDR2 is SYGVKD. Trimming pared 5 bases from V and 4 bases from J, leaving 17 bases between.